The subject of this entry is one T cell receptor (beta chain). The specificity of this receptor is unknown. No qualities accompany the bases; no much larger clone lies one base away. The entire isolated RNA was reverse transcribed using the High Capacity cDNA Reverse Transcription Kit, and thus expressed TCRB transcripts were sequenced. Naive, central memory and regulatory T cell samples underwent deep immunoSEQ sequencing, averaging approximately 3.3 million total reads per sample. Sorted cells were lysed in RLT buffer, and RNA was extracted using DNase-treated RNeasy Micro or Mini kits according to cell number. To prevent cross-contamination, each cell subset was processed individually, whereas patient and healthy donor samples were processed jointly. TCRB sequences were amplified from cDNA with the immunoSEQ multiplex PCR, producing 87-bp fragments spanning the CDR3 region. Amplicons were sequenced on the Illumina HiSeq platform. On the authors' methods: PCR bias was computationally corrected using synthetic template baselines, reads within Hamming distance 2 were collapsed, and singletons that could not be merged were discarded. Reads were aligned to IMGT to assign V, D and J genes, CDR3 length, and insertions or deletions at six rearrangement sites. Within each subset, clonotype counts were normalized to sorted cell number, and only after that were true diversity and Gini coefficients computed with the tcR R package. Repertoire sharing was quantified using the overlap coefficient calculated on TCRB nucleotide sequences. As a proxy for the pre-selection repertoire, out-of-frame TCRB sequences from naive cells were analyzed. Not all clones reach the TCRdb copy of this immuneACCESS table, which keeps in-frame sequences only. Checked studies attribute under half of the gap to unresolved V genes and leave the rest unexplained. D and trimming come from the DNA, and the V and J calls and clone size come from that table. The sample table shows about 270,000 clones, and less than 15% are seen once. Jointly, the top ten make up around 0.025% of the sample.

The source of the sample is a study of beta chain features in type 1 diabetes (dated by TCRdb to about 2018). Context from the whole study: No differences in mean age, gender distribution, total cell number or subset yield were found between patients and healthy donors. A total of about 100,000,000 sorted cells were examined across all samples, and RNA yield correlated strongly with the number of cells per subset. The study compared TCRB repertoires of sorted circulating CD4+ T cell subsets between recently diagnosed type 1 diabetes patients and matched healthy donors. Regulatory and stem cell-like memory subsets were obtained from only 8 patients and about eight healthy donors, while naive and central memory subsets were obtained from all 28 donors.

Each donor gave one peripheral blood draw, averaging approximately 0.12 L, which was collected into heparinised tubes. A BD FACSAria II was used to sort naive, central memory, regulatory and stem cell-like memory CD4+ T cells with a panel that included CD45RO, CCR7, CD25, CD127, CD95 and CD27. All sorted populations exceeded 98% purity. PBMCs were isolated immediately by Lymphoprep density gradient centrifugation and stained directly without culture. To minimize batch effects, samples were stained and sorted in pairs, one healthy donor with one patient per experiment. Trimming accounts for 4 bases at V and 15 bases at J, while the number of junction bases matched to no gene is 2. CDR1 and CDR2, per the germline V gene (reference sequence), are GTSNPN and SVGIG. From its cysteine to its phenylalanine, the CDR3 spans 10 amino acids. This entry keeps only the CDR3 DNA: 30 bases, framed from base 1. Paper-wide results and their limitations: Because cDNA was sequenced instead of genomic DNA, highly expressing activated cells could be over-represented, though the groups showed no difference in activation or CD3 levels. PCR might favor shorter templates, but patient and control samples were amplified and corrected together, so any skew would affect both groups equally. The naive, central memory and regulatory TCRB repertoires appeared to resemble one another more closely among patients than among healthy donors. Only small numbers of individuals were included in the HLA sub-analyses, which left unresolved whether HLA type had any influence on TCRB rearrangement. In all four CD4+ subsets, TCRB CDR3 length was moderately but significantly shorter in type 1 diabetes patients. Patients with type 1 diabetes made fewer insertions and deleted more nucleotides at VDJ recombination sites, implying thymic rearrangement abnormalities.

The chain links TRBV30 with TRBJ2-1; a stretch of 11 junction bases matches TRBD1. The source of this sequence is a woman in her 40s in good health. What was sequenced was naive CD4+ T cells from blood. The sample's cell subset or site, from its label and the paper: true naive CD4+ T cells. The nucleotide sequence reads as follows: TGTGCCTGGATGGGGACAGGGGGGTTCTTC. This sequence encodes CAWMGTGGFF.